This T cell receptor (beta chain) was obtained from a study of T cells after yellow fever vaccination. This clonotype was detected only a few times. TCRdb reprocessed the 5' RACE reads with MiXCR, giving one entry per CDR3 protein. The sample consists of 200,000 to 300,000 distinct CDR3 sequences, 6% to 8% of them appearing once. Looked up from germline, CDR1 is SGHTA and CDR2 is FQGTGA. V lost 5 bases, J lost 8 bases, and 18 bases lay in between. The CDR3 loop spans 15 amino acids. The specimen was CD4+ T cells sorted from PBMCs, collected on the day of the yellow fever booster vaccination. The receptor's source is a man aged 30 to 39 who received the YFV17D yellow fever vaccine. The rearrangement links TRBV7-3 to TRBJ2-2, with D perhaps given as TRBD1 or TRBD2 (5 bases each). The CDR3 reads CASSPNSPGTGELFF. The CDR3 nucleotides are TGTGCCAGCAGCCCGAATAGCCCTGGGACGGGGGAGCTGTTTTTT.